A single sample is the source of the 20 T cell receptor beta chains below, sequenced in a study of spatial heterogeneity in lung cancer. Study-wide results and limits: Tracking of tumor mutation counts was seen in expanded intratumoral alpha and beta TCR counts.

TCRdb re-called the 5' RACE reads with MiXCR, one entry per CDR3 protein. The table records roughly 8,000 distinct CDR3 sequences, more than 7% of them present only once. For these TCRs, the target antigens are not known. Time point: sample taken at primary tumor resection. This sample comprised lung tumor tissue, obtained at surgery. The source is a male donor with early-stage non-small cell lung cancer.

This clonotype was counted at least ten times. This beta chain turned up in a library designed for alpha chains; as an off-target read, its abundance says little. The chain employs TRBV19 and TRBJ2-2; 7 bases are shared with TRBD1. The junction had 7 bases not matched to a gene; V was cut back by 6 bases and J by 3 bases. The CDR3 sequence is 15 residues long. Per germline, CDR1 LNHDA and CDR2 SQIVND (reference sequence). The CDR3 DNA sequence: TGTGCCAGTAGGGGACAGTTGGGAGACACCGGGGAGCTGTTTTTT. Residues: CASRGQLGDTGELFF.

By proportion, this clonotype is medium-sized. This beta chain is an unintended read in a library built for alpha chains; its size means little. V usage is TRBV10-3 and J usage is TRBJ2-7, with TRBD2 matching over 11 bases. The CDR3 has 16 residues. Per the germline V gene, CDR1 is ENHRY and CDR2 is SYGVKD. Trimming cost V 0 bases and J 4 bases; bases outside gene matches: 5. CDR3 protein: CAISESGLAGGYEQYF. The CDR3 nucleotides read TGTGCCATCAGTGAGTCGGGGCTAGCGGGAGGTTACGAGCAGTACTTC.

This clonotype was recorded many times. A library prepared for alpha chains yielded this beta chain as an off-target read; its size is of little meaning. This rearrangement joins TRBV4-1 to TRBJ2-2; TRBD2 aligns across 12 bases. CDR1 and CDR2 (germline): MGHRA, YSYEKL. J gave up 1 base and V 1 base, and 7 bases lay outside the gene matches. The length of the CDR3 is 19 residues. CDR3: CASSQGTSGRYRNTGELFF. CDR3 in DNA: TGCGCCAGCAGCCAAGGTACTAGCGGGAGGTATCGGAACACCGGGGAGCTGTTTTTT.

This clonotype was seen repeatedly, ten times or more. This beta chain is a stray read from a library made for alpha chains; its abundance is not meaningful. V usage is TRBV10-3 and J usage is TRBJ2-2; the D gene is possibly TRBD1 (6 bases). Trimming cost V 10 bases and J 0 bases, with 9 bases left between them. The CDR3 extends over 13 amino acids. Germline loops: CDR1 ENHRY, CDR2 SYGVKD. The CDR3 bases are TGTGCCACGGGACAAACGAACACCGGGGAGCTGTTTTTT. Translating gives CATGQTNTGELFF.

By frequency in the sample, this clonotype is medium-sized. In a library made to pick up alpha chains, this beta chain is a stray read with a size that means little. The chain carries TRBV20-1 and TRBJ2-3; D may be TRBD2 (6 bases). CDR3 length equals 15 residues. The V end lost 7 bases, the J end lost 2 bases, and 19 bases lay between the germline ends. Germline-derived CDR1 and CDR2 are DFQATT and SNEGSKA (reference sequence). The CDR3 loop is CSGSGDRSITDTQYF. The CDR3 DNA reads as TGCAGTGGTTCGGGAGACCGGAGTATCACAGATACGCAGTATTTT.

Remarks on this clonotype: This beta chain is an unintended read in a library built for alpha chains; its size means little. The chain couples TRBV10-3 to TRBJ2-3; 9 nucleotides agree with TRBD2. CDR1 and CDR2 (germline): ENHRY, SYGVKD. This CDR3 is 15 amino acids long. After removal of 4 bases from V and 0 bases from J, the junction contained 2 bases not matched to a gene. The CDR3 loop reads CAISGLAGSTDTQYF. CDR3 DNA sequence: TGTGCCATCAGTGGGCTAGCGGGGAGCACAGATACGCAGTATTTT.

This clonotype ranks as medium-sized. Little can be read into the size of this beta chain, an off-target read in a library designed for alpha chains. The V and J genes are TRBV5-1 and TRBJ1-4; no reliable D call. V was cut by 4 bases and J by 0 bases, with 10 bases left in between. CDR3 length equals 15 residues. Germline V gene data show CDR1 as SGHRS and CDR2 as YFSETQ. CDR3 amino acids: CASSPPGTTNEKLFF. CDR3 DNA: TGCGCCAGCAGCCCCCCCGGGACAACTAATGAAAAACTGTTTTTT.

At least ten counts were recorded for this clonotype. Found in a library prepared for alpha chains, this beta chain is an off-target read, and its abundance has little meaning. The CDR3 DNA is TGCGCCAGCAGGCGAAGGGAGGGCTTAGGCACTGAAGCTTTCTTT. This sequence encodes CASRRREGLGTEAFF. The chain recombines TRBV5-1 with TRBJ1-1; no clear D gene. CDR3 size: 15 residues. V was shortened by 5 bases and J by 4 bases, with 18 bases between the two germline ends. Germline values: CDR1 SGHRS, CDR2 YFSETQ.

This clonotype was recorded at least ten times. This beta chain came through as a stray read in a library set up for alpha chains, and its size says little. This chain's CDR3 is CASSLMGNTGELFF. The CDR3 coding sequence is TGTGCCAGCAGCTTAATGGGTAACACCGGGGAGCTGTTTTTT. V usage is TRBV7-2 and J usage is TRBJ2-2; D gene unclear. This CDR3 comprises 14 residues. The germline V gene encodes CDR1 SGHTA and CDR2 FQGNSA. With 2 bases removed from V and 2 bases from J, the gap between germline ends came to 6 bases.

By frequency in the sample, this clonotype is medium-sized. This beta chain is an off-target read within a library intended for alpha chains, so its frequency means little. The CDR3 nucleotides read TGCAGTGCAACGACCGGGACAGGGTATGGCTACACCTTC. It codes for CSATTGTGYGYTF. The chain is built from TRBV20-1 and TRBJ1-2, with 9 bases matching TRBD1. CDR1 and CDR2 from the germline V gene are DFQATT and SNEGSKA (reference sequence). V shed 6 bases, J shed 5 bases, and the junction held 7 bases outside the gene matches. This CDR3 is built from 13 residues.

This clonotype is judged medium-sized. This beta chain is an unintended read in a library built for alpha chains; its size means little. V gene TRBV29-1 combines with J gene TRBJ2-1, with D possibly being TRBD1 (6 bases). This CDR3 is built from 14 residues. Germline loops: CDR1 SQVTM, CDR2 ANQGSEA. The germline V and J ends were trimmed by 6 bases and 8 bases, with 20 bases remaining between them. CDR3 loop: CSVDSGTSEDEQFF. CDR3 nucleotide sequence: TGCAGCGTGGATTCCGGGACAAGTGAGGATGAGCAGTTCTTC.

By share, this clonotype counts as medium-sized. With the library built for alpha chains, this beta chain is off target and its frequency is not meaningful. The rearrangement links TRBV20-1 to TRBJ1-5; the D gene is possibly TRBD1 (5 bases). CDR1 and CDR2 from the germline V gene are DFQATT and SNEGSKA (reference sequence). This CDR3 is 12 amino acids long. Between the trimmed V and J ends, which lost 5 bases and 4 bases, there was a span of 9 bases. DNA of the CDR3: TGCAGTGCTTCAGGGCTGAATCAGCCCCAGCATTTT. Protein sequence: CSASGLNQPQHF.

This clonotype is termed medium-sized. This beta chain came through as a stray read in a library set up for alpha chains, and its size says little. This sequence joins TRBV20-1 and TRBJ1-1; D might be TRBD1 (6 bases). Looked up from germline, CDR1 is DFQATT and CDR2 is SNEGSKA (reference sequence). Trimming took 7 bases from V and 3 from J, leaving 18 bases between them. The CDR3 is 14 residues long. The CDR3 sequence: CSVQRTVFDTEAFF. In DNA, the CDR3 is TGCAGTGTACAACGGACAGTTTTTGACACTGAAGCTTTCTTT.

This clonotype is medium-sized by share. For a library built for alpha chains, this beta chain is a stray read; little rests on its size. CDR3 protein: CSARRDRVSDEQFF. DNA of the CDR3: TGCAGTGCTAGAAGGGACAGGGTTTCCGATGAGCAGTTCTTC. The genes are TRBV20-1 and TRBJ2-1, with 9 bases aligning to TRBD1. Germline V CDR1 and CDR2: DFQATT, SNEGSKA (reference sequence). CDR3 size: 14 residues. Unmatched junction bases numbered 7, after V lost 2 bases and J lost 8 bases.

Judged by abundance, this clonotype is medium-sized. This beta chain represents an off-target read in a library built for alpha chains; its size is of limited meaning. The chain recombines TRBV11-1 with TRBJ2-1, with TRBD1 matching 7 bases. The CDR3 runs to 14 residues. V was clipped by 1 base and J by 4 bases; unmatched bases: 1. From germline, CDR1 is SGHAT and CDR2 FQDESV (reference sequence). The CDR3 protein is CASSLEQGYNEQFF. For the CDR3, the DNA is TGTGCCAGCAGCTTAGAACAGGGGTACAATGAGCAGTTCTTC.

This clonotype is medium-sized within its sample. This beta chain is a stray read from a library made for alpha chains; its abundance is not meaningful. The chain combines TRBV6-5 with TRBJ2-1; D is perhaps TRBD1 (5 bases). Looked up from germline, CDR1 is MNHEY and CDR2 is SVGAGI. V shed 2 bases and J shed 3 bases, with 8 bases lying between them. The length of the CDR3 is 14 residues. CDR3 residues: CASSYIQGYNEQFF. The CDR3 DNA sequence: TGTGCCAGCAGTTACATTCAGGGCTACAATGAGCAGTTCTTC.

This clonotype is judged medium-sized. This beta chain is a stray read from a library made for alpha chains; its abundance is not meaningful. The J gene is TRBJ1-4, the V gene TRBV6-6; D might be TRBD1 (5 bases). The CDR3 covers 14 residues. Trimming removed 5 bases at V and 2 bases at J, with 9 bases between. Germline-derived CDR1 and CDR2 are MNHNY and SVGAGI (reference sequence). The CDR3 bases are TGTGCCAGCAGTCCATACAGGACTAATGAAAAACTGTTTTTT. It encodes CASSPYRTNEKLFF.

This clonotype is medium-sized within its sample. As an off-target read in a library built for alpha chains, this beta chain has a frequency of little significance. The chain combines TRBV12-3 or TRBV12-4 with TRBJ2-3, with 9 nucleotides matching TRBD2. V dropped 3 bases and J dropped 5; count of bases not matched to a gene: 9. The CDR3 runs 16 residues. The CDR3, as DNA: TGTGCCAGCAGTTTTGGTGTAGCGGGAGCAGGAGATACGCAGTATTTT. Amino acid sequence: CASSFGVAGAGDTQYF.

For this clonotype: The library was designed around alpha chains, so this beta chain is a stray read whose abundance carries little weight. V gene TRBV2 combines with J gene TRBJ1-5; the match to TRBD1 covers 10 bases. Germline CDR1 and CDR2: SNHLY and FYNNEI. Losses at the gene ends were 3 bases for V and 5 bases for J; bases not matched to a gene: 4. This CDR3 spans 15 amino acids. The CDR3 DNA reads as TGTGCCAGCAGTGAGGAGACAGGGGGCTATCAGCCCCAGCATTTT. As protein: CASSEETGGYQPQHF.

In this sample, this clonotype turned up many times. A library prepared for alpha chains yielded this beta chain as an off-target read; its size is of little meaning. The chain employs TRBV6-2 or TRBV6-3 and TRBJ2-6, with unresolved D. V dropped 3 bases and J dropped 0 bases, with 6 bases sitting between them. This CDR3 region has 15 residues. Germline V CDR1 and CDR2: MNHEY, SVGEGT. CDR3 protein: CASSYVLSGANVLTF. CDR3 nucleotides: TGTGCCAGCAGTTATGTTCTCTCTGGGGCCAACGTCCTGACTTTC.